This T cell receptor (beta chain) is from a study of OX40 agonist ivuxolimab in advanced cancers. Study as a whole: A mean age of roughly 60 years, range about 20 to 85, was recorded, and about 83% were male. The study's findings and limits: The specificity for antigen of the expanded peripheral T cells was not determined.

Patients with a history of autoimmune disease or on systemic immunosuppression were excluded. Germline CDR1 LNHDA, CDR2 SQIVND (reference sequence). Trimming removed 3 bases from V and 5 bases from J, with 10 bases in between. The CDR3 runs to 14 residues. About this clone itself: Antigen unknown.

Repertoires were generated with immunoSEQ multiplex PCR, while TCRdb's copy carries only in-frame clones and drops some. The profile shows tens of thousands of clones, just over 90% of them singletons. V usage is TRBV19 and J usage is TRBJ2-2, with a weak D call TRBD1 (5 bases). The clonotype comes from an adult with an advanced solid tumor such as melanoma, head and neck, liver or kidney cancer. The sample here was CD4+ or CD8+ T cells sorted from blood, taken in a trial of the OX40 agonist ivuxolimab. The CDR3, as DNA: TGTGCCAGTAGTATCAGGGAAGGGACCGGGGAGCTGTTTTTT. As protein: CASSIREGTGELFF.